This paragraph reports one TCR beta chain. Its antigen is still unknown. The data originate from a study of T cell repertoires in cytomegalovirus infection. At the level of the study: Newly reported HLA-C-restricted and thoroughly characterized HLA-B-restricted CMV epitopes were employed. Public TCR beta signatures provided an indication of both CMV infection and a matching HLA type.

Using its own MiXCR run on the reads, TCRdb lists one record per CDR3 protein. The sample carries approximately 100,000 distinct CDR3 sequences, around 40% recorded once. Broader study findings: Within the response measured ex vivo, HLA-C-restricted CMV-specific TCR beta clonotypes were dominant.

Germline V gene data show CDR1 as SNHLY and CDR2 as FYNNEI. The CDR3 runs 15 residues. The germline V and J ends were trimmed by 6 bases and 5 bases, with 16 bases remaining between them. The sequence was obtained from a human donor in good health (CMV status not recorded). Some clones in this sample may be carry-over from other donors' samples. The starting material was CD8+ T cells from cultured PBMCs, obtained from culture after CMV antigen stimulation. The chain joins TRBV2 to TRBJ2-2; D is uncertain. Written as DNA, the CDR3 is TGTGCCAGCAGAGTGGCCACTTATGTTACCGGGGAGCTGTTTTTT. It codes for CASRVATYVTGELFF.